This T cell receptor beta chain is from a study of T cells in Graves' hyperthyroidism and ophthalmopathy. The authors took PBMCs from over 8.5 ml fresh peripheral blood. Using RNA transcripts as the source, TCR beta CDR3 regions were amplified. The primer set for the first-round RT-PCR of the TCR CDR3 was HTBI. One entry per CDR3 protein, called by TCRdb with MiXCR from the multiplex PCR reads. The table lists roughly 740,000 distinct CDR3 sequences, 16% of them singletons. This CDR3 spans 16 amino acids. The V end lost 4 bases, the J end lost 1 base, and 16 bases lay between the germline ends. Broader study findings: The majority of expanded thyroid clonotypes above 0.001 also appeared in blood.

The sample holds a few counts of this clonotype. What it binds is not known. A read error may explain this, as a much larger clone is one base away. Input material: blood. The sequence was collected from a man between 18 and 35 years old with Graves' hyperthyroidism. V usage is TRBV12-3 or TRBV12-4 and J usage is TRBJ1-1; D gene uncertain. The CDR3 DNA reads TGTGCCAGCAGTTCAGCTAAAGTGGGGAGGAACACTGAAGCTTTCTTT. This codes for CASSSAKVGRNTEAFF.